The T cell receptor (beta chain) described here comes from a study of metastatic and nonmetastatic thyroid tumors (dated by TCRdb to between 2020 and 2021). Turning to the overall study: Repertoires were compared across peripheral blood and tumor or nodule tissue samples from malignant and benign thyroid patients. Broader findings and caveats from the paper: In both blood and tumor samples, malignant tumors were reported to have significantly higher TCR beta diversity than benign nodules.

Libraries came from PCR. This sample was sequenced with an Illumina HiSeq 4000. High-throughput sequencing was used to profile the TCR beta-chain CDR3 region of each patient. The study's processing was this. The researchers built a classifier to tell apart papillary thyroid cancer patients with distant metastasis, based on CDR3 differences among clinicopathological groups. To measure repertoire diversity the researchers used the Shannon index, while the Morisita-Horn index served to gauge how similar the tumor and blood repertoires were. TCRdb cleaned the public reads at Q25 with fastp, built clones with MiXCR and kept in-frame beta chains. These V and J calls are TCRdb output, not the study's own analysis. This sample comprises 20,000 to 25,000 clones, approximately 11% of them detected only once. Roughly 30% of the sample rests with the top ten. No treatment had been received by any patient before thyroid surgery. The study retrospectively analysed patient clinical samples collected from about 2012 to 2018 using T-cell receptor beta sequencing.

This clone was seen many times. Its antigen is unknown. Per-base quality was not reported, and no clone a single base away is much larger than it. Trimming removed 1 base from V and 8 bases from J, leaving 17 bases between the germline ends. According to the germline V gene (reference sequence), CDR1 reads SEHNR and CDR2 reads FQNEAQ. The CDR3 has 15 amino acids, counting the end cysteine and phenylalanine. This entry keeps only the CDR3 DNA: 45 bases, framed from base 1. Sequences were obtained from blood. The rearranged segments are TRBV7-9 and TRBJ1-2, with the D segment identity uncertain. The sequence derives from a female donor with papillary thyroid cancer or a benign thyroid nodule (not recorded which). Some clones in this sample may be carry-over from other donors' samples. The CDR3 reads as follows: CASSLGTPAVRGYTF. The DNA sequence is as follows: TGTGCCAGCAGCTTAGGCACCCCAGCCGTTCGCGGCTACACCTTC.